These 31 T cell receptor beta chains were sequenced from one sample in a study of tumor-infiltrating lymphocytes in oesophageal squamous cell carcinoma. TCRdb re-derived calls from the PCR reads in MiXCR, one entry per CDR3 protein. Seen here are 15,000 to 20,000 distinct CDR3 sequences, roughly half observed once, and the top ten hold about 25%. Sequencing input: esophageal tumor tissue. All receptors derive from a male donor with esophageal squamous cell carcinoma.

The CDR3 reads CASSPGQGRDTQFF. For the CDR3, the DNA is TGTGCCAGCAGCCCGGGACAGGGAAGGGATACCCAGTTCTTC. The genes are TRBV12-3 or TRBV12-4 and TRBJ2-6, with 9 bases that match TRBD1. The J call may not be correct, given that the DNA end is closer to TRBJ2-1. The CDR3 extends over 14 amino acids.

This clonotype was recorded at least ten times. V is TRBV18 and J is TRBJ2-5, with TRBD1 matching over 9 bases. Germline CDR1 is KGHSH and CDR2 is LQKENI. The CDR3 contains 16 residues. Germline trimming cut 3 bases from V and 5 bases from J; bases unmatched to any gene: 10. CDR3 in DNA: TGTGCCAGCTCACCGGCGGGACAGGGATTTGGTGAGACCCAGTACTTC. Its translation is CASSPAGQGFGETQYF.

This clonotype appeared once. The chain couples TRBV28 to TRBJ2-4, with D tentatively TRBD1 (6 bases). Between the trimmed V and J ends, which lost 5 bases and 1 base, there was a span of 12 bases. The CDR3 length is 15 residues. Germline-derived CDR1 and CDR2 are MDHEN and SYDVKM. CDR3 in amino acids: CASSTGSAAKNIQYF. As DNA, the CDR3 is TGTGCCAGCAGTACAGGGAGTGCGGCCAAAAACATTCAGTACTTC.

This clonotype has only a few counts. The J gene is TRBJ2-5, the V gene TRBV7-6; 7 bases align to TRBD1. The last part of the DNA fits TRBJ2-7 better; the J call may be wrong. This CDR3 has 13 residues. Germline V CDR1 and CDR2: SGHVS, FNYEAQ. CDR3 nucleotide sequence: TGTGCCAGCAGTTGGGGACAGTCCTACGAGCAGTACTTC. Amino acid sequence: CASSWGQSYEQYF.

This clonotype was detected many times. V and J are TRBV6-1 and TRBJ1-2; TRBD1 might be the D (6 bases). This CDR3 has 13 amino acids. The germline V gene has CDR1 MNHNS and CDR2 SASEGT. Deletions cut 6 bases from V and 5 bases from J, with 13 bases between. CDR3 in amino acids: CASRSRGYYGYTF. The CDR3 nucleotides read TGTGCCAGCAGAAGCAGGGGATATTATGGCTACACCTTC.

A note on this clonotype: With a much larger clone just one base away, this may be a read error. The chain is built from TRBV7-9 and TRBJ2-6; no clear D. The DNA end lines up better with TRBJ2-1; the J call may be wrong. The CDR3 sequence is 13 residues long. Germline CDR1 reads SEHNR; CDR2 reads FQNEAQ (reference sequence). The CDR3 spells CASSPMGNYEQFF. CDR3 DNA: TGTGCCAGCAGCCCCATGGGTAATTACGAGCAGTTCTTC.

This clonotype was detected only a few times. The chain couples TRBV6-1 to TRBJ2-1; 10 nucleotides align to TRBD2. V trimming: 7 bases; J trimming: 15 bases; junction bases outside the gene matches: 3. The CDR3 length is 10 residues. Germline V gene sequence: CDR1 MNHNS, CDR2 SASEGT. In nucleotides, the CDR3 is TGTGCCAGCATAAGGACTAGCGGGTTCTTC. Translation gives CASIRTSGFF.

This clonotype was seen a handful of times. The CDR3 protein is CASIEPGYNEQFF. CDR3 DNA: TGTGCCAGCATAGAGCCGGGGTACAATGAGCAGTTCTTC. V and J are TRBV28 and TRBJ2-1, with D possibly TRBD2 on 5 matching bases. The length of the CDR3 is 13 residues. V lost 7 bases, J lost 4 bases, and 11 bases lay in between. CDR1 and CDR2 from the germline V gene are MDHEN and SYDVKM. The variable domain in full, with the rest retrieved from reference TRBV28 and TRBJ2-1, is DVKVTQSSRYLVKRTGEKVFLECVQDMDHENMFWYRQDPGLGLRLIYFSYDVKMKEKGDIPEGYSVSREKKERFSLILESASTNQTSMYLCASIEPGYNEQFFGPGTRLTVL.

By share, this clonotype ranks as medium-sized. V usage is TRBV14 and J usage is TRBJ2-5; no clear D. The germline V and J ends were trimmed by 6 bases and 5 bases, with 13 bases remaining between them. Germline V gives CDR1 SGHDN, CDR2 FVKESK. This CDR3 is built from 13 residues. For the CDR3, the DNA is TGTGCCAGCAGTCAGCGACCGCGGGAGACCCAGTACTTC. Translation gives CASSQRPRETQYF.

V and J are TRBV7-2 and TRBJ2-1; 11 nucleotides agree with TRBD2. The J call may be faulty, since TRBJ2-5 better matches the DNA end. CDR1 and CDR2 (germline): SGHTA, FQGNSA. This CDR3 spans 16 amino acids. The CDR3, as DNA: TGTGCCAGCAGCGACCTAGCGGGAGGACGGCGGGAGACCCAGTACTTC. Its protein product is CASSDLAGGRRETQYF.

The chain carries TRBV7-6 and TRBJ2-5, with D possibly being TRBD1 or TRBD2 (5 bases each). The end of the DNA fits TRBJ2-1 better, so the J call may be wrong. The V gene's germline CDR1 is SGHVS and CDR2 FNYEAQ. CDR3 length: 11 residues. This CDR3 reads CASSLGGQQFF. CDR3 sequence (DNA): TGTGCCAGCAGCTTAGGGGGACAGCAGTTCTTC.

This clonotype has just a few counts. This sequence joins TRBV18 and TRBJ2-7, with D perhaps TRBD1 or TRBD2 (5 bases each). Between the trimmed V and J ends, which lost 5 bases and 7 bases, there was a span of 21 bases. The germline gives CDR1 KGHSH, CDR2 LQKENI. The CDR3 has 15 amino acids. The CDR3 DNA reads TGTGCCAGCTCATCGGGGACCGGAGCCTACAATGAGCAGTACTTC. Protein: CASSSGTGAYNEQYF.

This clonotype was found a few times. The rearrangement joins TRBV19 to TRBJ1-2; D is ambiguous. Deletions cut 4 bases from V and 8 bases from J, with 17 bases between. The germline CDR1 and CDR2 sequences are LNHDA and SQIVND (reference sequence). CDR3 length equals 14 residues. The CDR3 here is CASSKDVGVGGYTF. CDR3 nucleotides: TGTGCCAGTAGTAAAGACGTCGGGGTCGGAGGCTACACCTTC.

This chain links TRBV5-1 with TRBJ2-3; the match to TRBD1 covers 7 bases. The J call is uncertain, as TRBJ1-2 better fits the DNA end. Germline V gene lookup returns CDR1 SGHRS and CDR2 YFSETQ. This CDR3 is 14 amino acids long. CDR3 DNA sequence: TGCGCCAGCAGCTTACAGGGGCACCACTATGGCTACACCTTC. It encodes CASSLQGHHYGYTF.

The chain is built from TRBV28 and TRBJ2-5; a possible D gene is TRBD1 (6 bases). Germline loops: CDR1 MDHEN, CDR2 SYDVKM. The V and J ends lost 7 bases and 0 bases respectively, with 18 bases between them. CDR3 length equals 16 residues. CDR3 region: CASTPPDRRYQETQYF. The CDR3 nucleotides are TGTGCCAGCACCCCTCCAGACAGGAGGTACCAAGAGACCCAGTACTTC. Complete variable domain (other parts from reference TRBV28 and TRBJ2-5): DVKVTQSSRYLVKRTGEKVFLECVQDMDHENMFWYRQDPGLGLRLIYFSYDVKMKEKGDIPEGYSVSREKKERFSLILESASTNQTSMYLCASTPPDRRYQETQYFGPGTRLLVL.

This clonotype was found many times. As the CDR3 is not closed by the conserved phenylalanine or tryptophan, this likely results from a read error. The limits of the CDR3 on the DNA are not certain, so only TCRdb's listed CDR3 is given. The chain carries TRBV7-2 and TRBJ2-7; TRBD2, the table's D call, lacks a check against the DNA. Germline CDR1 is SGHTA and CDR2 is FQGNSA. The CDR3 region is 10 residues in length, termini included. CDR3 loop: CASSLRVQAS.

This clonotype has more than one count but fewer than ten. The genes are TRBV19 and TRBJ1-1; D gene ambiguous. The CDR3 runs to 11 residues. The germline V gene has CDR1 LNHDA and CDR2 SQIVND (reference sequence). V was trimmed by 6 bases and J by 2 bases, leaving 4 bases between them. CDR3 in amino acids: CASSSNTEAFF. The CDR3, as DNA: TGTGCCAGTAGCTCCAACACTGAAGCTTTCTTT.

This clonotype was seen ten or more times. This could be a read error, since a much larger clone is one nucleotide away. The V gene is TRBV7-3, the J gene TRBJ2-5, with no clear D. There are 14 residues in the CDR3. Per germline, CDR1 SGHTA and CDR2 FQGTGA. Trimming cost V 5 bases and J 11 bases, with 21 bases left between them. DNA for the CDR3: TGTGCCAGCAGCCCGAAGGCCAACGGAAATGAGCAGTACTTC. This encodes CASSPKANGNEQYF.

This sequence joins TRBV9 and TRBJ2-1, with D perhaps TRBD2 (6 bases). CDR3 size: 15 residues. The V and J ends lost 4 bases and 0 bases respectively, with 11 bases between them. CDR1 and CDR2 (germline): SGDLS, YYNGEE. The CDR3 is CASSSSGDSYNEQFF. In DNA, the CDR3 is TGTGCCAGCAGCTCATCGGGGGACTCCTACAATGAGCAGTTCTTC.

By its share, this clonotype is medium-sized. CDR3 nucleotide sequence: TGTGCCAGCAGCCGAGGACAGGGAGGGAACACTGAAGCTTTCTTT. Its translation: CASSRGQGGNTEAFF. V usage is TRBV12-3 or TRBV12-4 and J usage is TRBJ1-1, with 8 bases matching TRBD1. This CDR3 is 15 amino acids long. The trim removed 6 bases at V and 1 base at J, leaving 7 bases unmatched.

The chain's CDR3 is CASTTGNTEAFF. CDR3 in DNA: TGTGCCAGCACCACAGGGAACACTGAAGCTTTCTTT. The chain uses TRBV6-1 and TRBJ1-1, with D possibly TRBD1 on 5 matching bases. Trimming cost V 7 bases and J 1 base, with 7 bases left between them. The CDR3 runs 12 residues. Germline V lookup: CDR1 MNHNS, CDR2 SASEGT.

Judged by abundance, this clonotype is medium-sized. The J gene is TRBJ2-3, the V gene TRBV7-9, with D hard to call. Germline V gives CDR1 SEHNR, CDR2 FQNEAQ (reference sequence). V was pared by 3 bases and J by 10 bases, with 5 bases between. This CDR3 comprises 10 residues. CDR3 sequence reads: CASSFDPQYF. The CDR3 DNA reads as TGTGCCAGCAGCTTTGATCCGCAGTATTTT.

The rearrangement joins TRBV6-2 or TRBV6-3 to TRBJ2-1; D remains unclear. The DNA matches TRBJ1-2 better at its end, which makes the J call doubtful. Germline-derived CDR1 and CDR2 are MNHEY and SVGEGT. The CDR3 is 15 amino acids. As DNA, the CDR3 is TGTGCCAGCAGTTACTCGAGGAACAGCTTCTATGGCTACACCTTC. Encoded protein: CASSYSRNSFYGYTF.

Judged by abundance, this clonotype is medium-sized (0.01 to 0.1%). The genes are TRBV28 and TRBJ2-1, with 9 bases aligning to TRBD2. Trimming at V came to 8 bases and at J to 2 bases, leaving 7 bases not matched to a gene. The CDR3 totals 15 residues. Germline V gene data show CDR1 as MDHEN and CDR2 as SYDVKM. The CDR3 bases are TGTGCCAGCGTAGCGGGAGTGCTAACCTACAATGAGCAGTTCTTC. The encoded protein is CASVAGVLTYNEQFF.

The chain joins TRBV6-1 to TRBJ2-3, with 8 bases identical to TRBD1. V shed 0 bases and J 5 bases; nucleotides not matched to a gene: 7. Germline CDR1 MNHNS, CDR2 SASEGT. The CDR3 extends over 16 amino acids. DNA of the CDR3: TGTGCCAGCAGTGAAGCTGTGGACAGGGCGGTAGATACGCAGTATTTT. Amino acids: CASSEAVDRAVDTQYF.

The chain has TRBV7-2 and TRBJ2-4; TRBD2 aligns across 7 bases. The J call may be faulty, since TRBJ2-5 better matches the DNA end. The V gene's germline CDR1 is SGHTA and CDR2 FQGNSA. The CDR3 spans 15 residues. For the CDR3, the DNA is TGTGCCAGCAGCTTAGGGGGGGGACCTCAAGAGACCCAGTACTTC. This codes for CASSLGGGPQETQYF.

This clonotype was detected only a few times. The V and J genes are TRBV18 and TRBJ1-1, with D uncertain. Matching the DNA end better, TRBJ2-7 makes the J call doubtful. CDR1 and CDR2 (germline): KGHSH, LQKENI. This CDR3 has 13 amino acids. Here the CDR3 reads CASSPTHNNEQYF. For the CDR3, the DNA is TGTGCCAGCTCACCAACGCATAACAATGAGCAGTACTTC.

CDR3 DNA sequence: TGTGCCAGCAGCTTAGGGACAGGGGTTGAAAAACTGTTTTTT. Translated: CASSLGTGVEKLFF. J is TRBJ1-4 and V is TRBV11-2; 9 nucleotides agree with TRBD1. Germline V lookup: CDR1 SGHAT, CDR2 FQNNGV. There are 14 residues in the CDR3. V trimming: 1 base; J trimming: 7 bases; junction bases outside the gene matches: 1.

The rearrangement joins TRBV7-9 to TRBJ2-3; D is possibly TRBD2 (5 bases). This CDR3 region has 18 residues. The V and J ends lost 0 bases and 3 bases respectively, with 19 bases between them. Germline V gene data show CDR1 as SEHNR and CDR2 as FQNEAQ (reference sequence). CDR3 bases: TGTGCCAGCAGCTTAGCGGTGCTAGCTCCCACCCGGACAGATACGCAGTATTTT. It specifies CASSLAVLAPTRTDTQYF.

J is TRBJ2-6 and V is TRBV11-2; D is perhaps TRBD1 (7 bases). The DNA end lines up better with TRBJ2-7; the J call may be wrong. The CDR3 totals 15 residues. CDR1 is SGHAT and CDR2 is FQNNGV in the germline V gene. The CDR3 DNA follows: TGTGCCAGCAGCTTTCAGGGGGGAGCCTACAATGAGCAGTACTTC. It encodes CASSFQGGAYNEQYF.

This clonotype is medium-sized within its sample. A read error is possible here, since a much larger clone lies one base away. V and J are TRBV6-6 and TRBJ2-1; D could derive from TRBD1 or TRBD2 (5 bases each). The assigned J gene may be wrong: the sequence end matches TRBJ2-7 better. CDR1 and CDR2 from the germline V gene are MNHNY and SVGAGI (reference sequence). The CDR3 length is 15 residues. The CDR3 DNA sequence: TGTGCCAGCAGTTACCCGGGACGCTCCTACAATGAGCAGTACTTC. This encodes CASSYPGRSYNEQYF.